This T cell receptor (beta chain) was found in a study of blood T cells in healthy people across ages. General study results and limits: A roughly linear age-dependent decrease characterized TCR beta diversity per million T cells.

The length of the CDR3 is 14 residues. This clonotype was observed a handful of times. Its antigen is as yet unknown. The use of a sample-barcoded 5' primer and a J-beta primer mix characterized a second PCR of roughly 6 to 11 cycles. TCRdb fed the 5' RACE reads into MiXCR, producing one record per CDR3 protein. The sample lists roughly 1.5 million distinct CDR3 sequences; less than 45% were seen once. Researchers collected 7.5 to 10 milliliters of peripheral blood from every single donor. This chain joins TRBV21-1 and TRBJ2-5. TRBV21-1 is reported as a pseudogene. The TCR originated in a woman younger than 35 in good health. Sequenced material: blood. The CDR3 DNA is TGTGCCAGCAGCAAAGTCCCATTATGGGAGACCCAGTACTTC. Protein: CASSKVPLWETQYF.